These T cell receptor beta chains were read from a single sample in a study of CD8 T cells in Susac syndrome. A single record per CDR3 protein comes from TCRdb applying MiXCR to the immunoSEQ multiplex PCR reads. This table has 200,000 to 300,000 distinct CDR3 sequences, 95% to 97% appearing once. The sample was CD4+ T cells from PBMCs. The receptors shown here come from a human donor with Susac syndrome. The CDR3 runs from the conserved cysteine through the conserved F or W. D genes are given only for firm matches. Rows may omit the clone size; those that give it use once, few, many or a size class.

D	size	J	V	DNA	CDR3
.	.	TRBJ1-3	TRBV29-1	TGCAGCGTTGGAGTGAACTCTGGAAACACCATATATTTT	CSVGVNSGNTIYF
.	.	TRBJ2-3	TRBV20-1	TGCAGTGCTAGAATATCTAGCACAGATACGCAGTATTTT	CSARISSTDTQYF
.	.	TRBJ1-2	TRBV9	TGTGCCAGCAGCGTAGATGAATATGGCTACACCTTC	CASSVDEYGYTF
TRBD1	once	TRBJ1-4	TRBV30	TGTGCCTGGACCCGGGGACAGGCGGCGGAGGAAAAACTGTTTTTT	CAWTRGQAAEEKLFF
.	once	TRBJ1-4	TRBV20-1	TGCAGTGCTAAGACCGCAGCCGGGCTGGGAGAAAAACTGTTTTTT	CSAKTAAGLGEKLFF
TRBD1	once	TRBJ1-5	TRBV29-1	TGCAGCGTTGTTTCCACAGGGGGGAATCAGCCCCAGCATTTT	CSVVSTGGNQPQHF
.	.	TRBJ1-2	TRBV12-3/TRBV12-4	TGTGCCAGCAGTTTACAGGGAGGCTATGGCTACACCTTC	CASSLQGGYGYTF
TRBD2	.	TRBJ2-7	TRBV9	TGTGCCAGCAGCGTTGGGACTAGCGGGAGATTCGTGTACGAGCAGTACTTC	CASSVGTSGRFVYEQYF
.	.	TRBJ2-6	TRBV10-3	TGTGCCATCAGTGAGCAGATTGTTGGGGCCAACGTCCTGACTTTC	CAISEQIVGANVLTF
TRBD2	.	TRBJ2-2	TRBV6-1	TGTGCCAGCGCCTCGGAGCGGGAGGATACGAACACCGGGGAGCTGTTTTTT	CASASEREDTNTGELFF
.	.	TRBJ2-2	TRBV7-8	TGTGCCAGCAGCCTGTTCTCCAGCGCGAACACCGGGGAGCTGTTTTTT	CASSLFSSANTGELFF
TRBD1	once	TRBJ2-5	TRBV29-1	TGCAGCGGATCGACAGGGGGCGGTTTTGAGACCCAGTACTTC	CSGSTGGGFETQYF
.	.	TRBJ1-5	TRBV30	TGTGCCTGGAGTCCAAGTGGCAGGGGCGAGAATCAGCCCCAGCATTTT	CAWSPSGRGENQPQHF
TRBD1	.	TRBJ2-1	TRBV28	TGTACTACAGGGGCCTCCTACAATGAGCAGTTCTTC	CTTGASYNEQFF